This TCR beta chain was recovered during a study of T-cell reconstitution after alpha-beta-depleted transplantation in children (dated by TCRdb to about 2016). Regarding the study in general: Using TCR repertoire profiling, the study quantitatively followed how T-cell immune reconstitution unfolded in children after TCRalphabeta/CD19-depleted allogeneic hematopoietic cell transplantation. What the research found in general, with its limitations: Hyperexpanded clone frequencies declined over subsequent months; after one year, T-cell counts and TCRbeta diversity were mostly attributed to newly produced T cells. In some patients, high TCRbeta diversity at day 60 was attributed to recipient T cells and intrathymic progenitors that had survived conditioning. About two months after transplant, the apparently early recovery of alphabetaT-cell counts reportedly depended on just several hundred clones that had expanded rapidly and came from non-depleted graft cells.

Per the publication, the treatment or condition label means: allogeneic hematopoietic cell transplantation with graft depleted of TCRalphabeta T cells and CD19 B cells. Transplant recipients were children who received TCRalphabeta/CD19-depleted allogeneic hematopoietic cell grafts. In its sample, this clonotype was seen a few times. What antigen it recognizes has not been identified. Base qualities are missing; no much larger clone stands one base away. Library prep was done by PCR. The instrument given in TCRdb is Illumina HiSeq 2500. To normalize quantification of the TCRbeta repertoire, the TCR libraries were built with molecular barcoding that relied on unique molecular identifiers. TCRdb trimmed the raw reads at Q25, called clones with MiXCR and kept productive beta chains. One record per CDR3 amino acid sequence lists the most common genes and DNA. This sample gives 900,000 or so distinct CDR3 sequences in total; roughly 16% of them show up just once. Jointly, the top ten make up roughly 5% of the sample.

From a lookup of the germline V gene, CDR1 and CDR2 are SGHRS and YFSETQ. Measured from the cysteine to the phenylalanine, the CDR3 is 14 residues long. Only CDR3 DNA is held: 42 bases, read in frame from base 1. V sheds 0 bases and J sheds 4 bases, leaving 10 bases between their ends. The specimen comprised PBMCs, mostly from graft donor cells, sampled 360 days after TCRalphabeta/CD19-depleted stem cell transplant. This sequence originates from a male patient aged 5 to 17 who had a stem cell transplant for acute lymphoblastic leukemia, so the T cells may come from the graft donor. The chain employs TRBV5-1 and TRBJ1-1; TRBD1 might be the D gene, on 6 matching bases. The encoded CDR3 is CASSLDRAATEAFF. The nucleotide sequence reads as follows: TGCGCCAGCAGCTTGGACAGGGCGGCCACTGAAGCTTTCTTT. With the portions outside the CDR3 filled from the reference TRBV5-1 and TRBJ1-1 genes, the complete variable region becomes KAGVTQTPRYLIKTRGQQVTLSCSPISGHRSVSWYQQTPGQGLQFLFEYFSETQRNKGNFPGRFSGRQFSNSRSEMNVSTLELGDSALYLCASSLDRAATEAFFGQGTRLTVV.